What follows are 26 T cell receptor beta chains derived from one specimen sequenced in a study of spatial heterogeneity in lung cancer. As to time point: blood at routine non-recurrence follow-up after resection. TCRdb re-called the 5' RACE reads through MiXCR, storing one row per CDR3 protein. The sample lists about 38,000 distinct CDR3 sequences; roughly 8% were seen once. This specimen consisted of PBMCs, obtained at follow-up. Receptors originate from a male donor with early-stage non-small cell lung cancer.

This clonotype has a count of ten or more. The chain employs TRBV30 and TRBJ2-2, with no clear D. CDR1 and CDR2 (germline): GTSNPN, SVGIG (reference sequence). The length of the CDR3 is 12 residues. Trimming removed 0 bases at V and 7 bases at J, with 6 bases between. The CDR3 spells CAWSVTLGELFF. For the CDR3, the DNA is TGTGCCTGGAGTGTAACACTCGGGGAGCTGTTTTTT.

The chain employs TRBV20-1 and TRBJ1-2; the D is unclear. From germline, CDR1 is DFQATT and CDR2 SNEGSKA (reference sequence). CDR3 length: 15 residues. The V end lost 6 bases, the J end lost 4 bases, and 21 bases lay between the germline ends. DNA for the CDR3: TGCAGTGCCAACGATCCATCATCCTCGGGCTATGGCTACACCTTC. This encodes CSANDPSSSGYGYTF.

This clonotype came up many times. This sequence joins TRBV27 and TRBJ2-5; D gene ambiguous. The V gene's germline CDR1 is MNHEY and CDR2 SMNVEV (reference sequence). CDR3 size: 14 residues. V was pared by 3 bases and J by 2 bases, with 10 bases between. The CDR3 region has the DNA TGTGCCAGCAGTTTTATTGGGCCTCAAGAGACCCAGTACTTC. Protein sequence: CASSFIGPQETQYF.

This clonotype was seen many times. The chain couples TRBV6-4 to TRBJ1-3; D is uncertain. Germline V lookup: CDR1 MRHNA, CDR2 SNTAGT. The length of the CDR3 is 11 residues. Trimming left V 3 bases short and J 15 bases short, with 12 bases between. The CDR3 region is CASSDRGVGYF. The CDR3 nucleotides are TGTGCCAGCAGTGATCGCGGAGTAGGATATTTT.

This clonotype was picked up many times. The chain uses TRBV7-3 and TRBJ2-2; no clear D. This CDR3 is built from 14 residues. Trimming pared 6 bases from V and 1 base from J, leaving 9 bases between. In germline, CDR1 is SGHTA, CDR2 FQGTGA. The CDR3 sequence is CASRAVLNTGELFF. CDR3 nucleotides: TGTGCCAGCAGGGCAGTTTTGAACACCGGGGAGCTGTTTTTT.

This clonotype has ten or more counts. The chain combines TRBV12-5 with TRBJ2-7, with D possibly matching TRBD1 (6 bases). The CDR3 runs to 14 residues. V shed 1 base and J shed 5 bases, with 12 bases lying between them. CDR1 LGHNT and CDR2 FRNRAP come from the germline V gene. CDR3 bases: TGTGCTAGTGGTTTGGGGTCAGCAGGGGACGAGCAGTACTTC. Its translation is CASGLGSAGDEQYF. Together with reference TRBV12-5 and TRBJ2-7, the CDR3 gives the full variable domain: DARVTQTPRHKVTEMGQEVTMRCQPILGHNTVFWYRQTMMQGLELLAYFRNRAPLDDSGMPKDRFSAEMPDATLATLKIQPSEPRDSAVYFCASGLGSAGDEQYFGPGTRLTVT.

This clonotype came up many times. J is TRBJ2-1 and V is TRBV7-2, with D unresolved. V was cut by 5 bases and J by 7 bases, with 12 bases left in between. CDR1 and CDR2 (germline): SGHTA, FQGNSA. CDR3 length equals 13 residues. The CDR3 DNA sequence: TGTGCCAGCAGCCCATACTCTTGGAATGAGCAGTTCTTC. This encodes CASSPYSWNEQFF.

This clonotype was counted at least ten times. This chain joins TRBV5-4 and TRBJ2-3; no reliable D call. With 0 bases removed from V and 7 bases from J, the gap between germline ends came to 6 bases. Germline assignment: CDR1 SGHNT and CDR2 YYREEE (reference sequence). The CDR3 sequence is 12 residues long. CDR3: CASSLDENTQYF. The CDR3 nucleotides read TGTGCCAGCAGCTTGGATGAGAATACGCAGTATTTT.

This clonotype was counted ten times or more. The CDR3 DNA sequence: TGTGCCAGCAGTTTCATTACGAACACCGGGGAGCTGTTTTTT. The encoded protein is CASSFITNTGELFF. The J gene is TRBJ2-2, the V gene TRBV6-2 or TRBV6-3, with D unresolved. Germline CDR1 reads MNHEY; CDR2 reads SVGEGT. The ends were cut back, 4 bases at V and 0 bases at J, with 6 bases in the middle. This CDR3 spans 14 amino acids.

The V and J genes are TRBV5-1 and TRBJ2-1; D may be TRBD1 or TRBD2 (5 bases each). CDR3 length: 17 residues. The V end lost 0 bases, the J end lost 0 bases, and 13 bases lay between the germline ends. Germline V gene sequence: CDR1 SGHRS, CDR2 YFSETQ. CDR3 residues: CASSLAGSGSSYNEQFF. The CDR3 bases are TGCGCCAGCAGCTTGGCCGGGTCAGGGAGCTCCTACAATGAGCAGTTCTTC.

The table lists this clonotype with many counts. The genes are TRBV6-5 and TRBJ1-2, with D hard to call. The CDR3 loop spans 15 amino acids. Trimming shortened V by 2 bases and J by 4 bases, and 14 bases separated the two germline ends. The germline V gene encodes CDR1 MNHEY and CDR2 SVGAGI. For the CDR3, the DNA is TGTGCCAGCAGTTACGACCAAGCAGGCGGCTATGGCTACACCTTC. It is translated as CASSYDQAGGYGYTF.

There are many counts of this clonotype. V usage is TRBV10-2 and J usage is TRBJ2-1; 10 bases align to TRBD2. Trimming removed 3 bases from V and 8 bases from J; junction bases left unmatched: 10. From germline, CDR1 is WSHSY and CDR2 SAAADI. The CDR3 runs 16 residues. The CDR3 coding sequence is TGCGCCAGCAGTGACTATAGCGGGGGGCCCTTCGATGAGCAGTTCTTC. Encoded protein: CASSDYSGGPFDEQFF.

The rearrangement uses TRBV30 and TRBJ2-2, with a tentative D call TRBD1 (7 bases). The germline gives CDR1 GTSNPN, CDR2 SVGIG (reference sequence). CDR3 length: 13 residues. The CDR3 spells CARRQGGTGELFF. Written as DNA, the CDR3 is TGTGCTCGGAGGCAGGGGGGAACCGGGGAGCTGTTTTTT.

This rearrangement joins TRBV5-1 to TRBJ2-5; 12 bases agree with TRBD2. Germline V gene sequence: CDR1 SGHRS, CDR2 YFSETQ. V was clipped by 4 bases and J by 2 bases; unmatched bases: 6. This CDR3 is 16 amino acids long. As DNA, the CDR3 is TGCGCCAGCAGCCCTGGACTAGCGGGGCCACAAGAGACCCAGTACTTC. This gives the protein CASSPGLAGPQETQYF.

To note about this clonotype: This may be a read error: a much more frequent sequence differs by one nucleotide. The chain employs TRBV7-8 and TRBJ2-7, with 11 positions matching TRBD1. This CDR3 comprises 15 residues. Germline V gene lookup returns CDR1 SGHVS and CDR2 FQNEAQ. The CDR3 DNA sequence: TGTGTCAGCAGCTTGGGACAGGGGGATTTCCACGAGCAGTACTTC. This gives the protein CVSSLGQGDFHEQYF.

This clonotype has ten or more counts. CDR3 DNA: TGTGCCAGCAGGCGAAGGGTCTCAGGCACTGAAGCTTTCTTT. Translation: CASRRRVSGTEAFF. This rearrangement joins TRBV7-9 to TRBJ1-1; no clear D gene. Looked up from germline, CDR1 is SEHNR and CDR2 is FQNEAQ (reference sequence). V dropped 6 bases and J dropped 4 bases, with 15 bases sitting between them. The CDR3 sequence is 14 residues long. The variable domain in full, completed from reference TRBV7-9 and TRBJ1-1, reads DTGVSQNPRHKITKRGQNVTFRCDPISEHNRLYWYRQTLGQGPEFLTYFQNEAQLEKSRLLSDRFSAERPKGSFSTLEIQRTEQGDSAMYLCASRRRVSGTEAFFGQGTRLTVV.

This clonotype has more than one count but fewer than ten. The gene calls are TRBV27 and TRBJ2-7, with a tentative D call TRBD1 (6 bases). The CDR3 consists of 14 residues. Deletions cut 5 bases from V and 3 bases from J, with 14 bases between. The germline gives CDR1 MNHEY, CDR2 SMNVEV (reference sequence). As DNA, the CDR3 is TGTGCCAGCAGTCCTGGGACACGACGCTACGAGCAGTACTTC. This translates into CASSPGTRRYEQYF.

This clonotype came up many times. The genes are TRBV7-8 and TRBJ2-5; TRBD2 matches at 11 bases. This CDR3 has 15 residues. CDR1 and CDR2 from the germline V gene are SGHVS and FQNEAQ. After removal of 5 bases from V and 3 bases from J, the junction contained 5 bases not matched to a gene. CDR3 sequence (DNA): TGTGCCAGCAGCACCGGGACTAGCGGTGAAGAGACCCAGTACTTC. It specifies CASSTGTSGEETQYF.

This clonotype was seen ten or more times. The chain recombines TRBV12-3 or TRBV12-4 with TRBJ1-1; D may be TRBD1 (6 bases). The CDR3 extends over 13 amino acids. V shed 9 bases and J shed 6 bases, with 17 bases lying between them. The CDR3 DNA follows: TGTGCCAGTTCCTTTGGGGGGCACGCTGAAGCTTTCTTT. The encoded protein is CASSFGGHAEAFF.

In its sample, this clonotype was seen many times. The CDR3 sequence is CASRLDRGLYNEQFF. The CDR3 coding sequence is TGCGCCAGCAGACTGGACAGGGGGCTATACAATGAGCAGTTCTTC. The chain joins TRBV5-1 to TRBJ2-1, with 11 positions matching TRBD1. CDR1 SGHRS and CDR2 YFSETQ come from the germline V gene. The V segment lost 5 bases and the J segment 4 bases; nucleotides outside the gene matches: 5. This CDR3 is built from 15 residues.

This clonotype was detected a few times. The V gene is TRBV29-1, the J gene TRBJ2-7; D gene uncertain. Germline V gene data show CDR1 as SQVTM and CDR2 as ANQGSEA. V was trimmed by 7 bases and J by 2 bases, leaving 12 bases between them. The CDR3 totals 12 residues. CDR3 in amino acids: CSAARVPYEQYF. Written as DNA, the CDR3 is TGCAGCGCTGCCCGGGTTCCCTACGAGCAGTACTTC.

Details on this clonotype: Just one base apart from a much larger clone, this may be a read error. V is TRBV4-2 and J is TRBJ2-3, with D unclear. The CDR3 has 15 amino acids. From germline, CDR1 is LGHNA and CDR2 YNFKEQ. The CDR3 is CVSSQETQASTPQYF. As DNA, the CDR3 is TGTGTCAGCAGCCAAGAAACACAAGCTAGTACTCCGCAGTATTTT.

There are many counts of this clonotype. The J gene is TRBJ2-3, the V gene TRBV7-3, with D possibly called TRBD1 or TRBD2 (5 bases each). This CDR3 has 15 amino acids. V lost 4 bases and J lost 1, with 12 bases in between. The germline CDR1 and CDR2 sequences are SGHTA and FQGTGA. CDR3 sequence reads: CASSYTGARTDTQYF. The DNA of the CDR3 is TGTGCCAGCAGCTATACCGGGGCCCGCACAGATACGCAGTATTTT.

This clonotype was counted at least ten times. The rearrangement links TRBV7-6 to TRBJ2-1, with D possibly TRBD1 on 6 matching bases. Trimming left V 3 bases short and J 2 bases short, with 11 bases between. Germline V gene sequence: CDR1 SGHVS, CDR2 FNYEAQ. CDR3 size: 15 residues. The CDR3 nucleotides are TGTGCCAGCAGCTTCGGGGACACCCCCTACAATGAGCAGTTCTTC. Translating it yields CASSFGDTPYNEQFF. Full variable domain (missing parts from reference TRBV7-6 and TRBJ2-1): GAGVSQSPRYKVTKRGQDVALRCDPISGHVSLYWYRQALGQGPEFLTYFNYEAQQDKSGLPNDRFSAERPEGSISTLTIQRTEQRDSAMYRCASSFGDTPYNEQFFGPGTRLTVL.

This clonotype was recorded at least ten times. The rearrangement uses TRBV6-6 and TRBJ2-7, with unresolved D. V was shortened by 4 bases and J by 5 bases, with 9 bases between the two germline ends. CDR3 length equals 12 residues. The germline V gene has CDR1 MNHNY and CDR2 SVGAGI (reference sequence). CDR3 coding DNA: TGTGCCAGCAGTTCATACAGCAACGAGCAGTACTTC. Protein product: CASSSYSNEQYF.

This clonotype has ten or more counts. The chain couples TRBV6-5 to TRBJ1-1; no clear D. Germline lookup yields CDR1 MNHEY and CDR2 SVGAGI. Trimming took off 2 bases at V and 6 bases at J, with 7 bases between the two ends. The CDR3 spans 12 residues. The CDR3: CASSYAGAEAFF. As DNA, the CDR3 is TGTGCCAGCAGTTACGCGGGTGCTGAAGCTTTCTTT.